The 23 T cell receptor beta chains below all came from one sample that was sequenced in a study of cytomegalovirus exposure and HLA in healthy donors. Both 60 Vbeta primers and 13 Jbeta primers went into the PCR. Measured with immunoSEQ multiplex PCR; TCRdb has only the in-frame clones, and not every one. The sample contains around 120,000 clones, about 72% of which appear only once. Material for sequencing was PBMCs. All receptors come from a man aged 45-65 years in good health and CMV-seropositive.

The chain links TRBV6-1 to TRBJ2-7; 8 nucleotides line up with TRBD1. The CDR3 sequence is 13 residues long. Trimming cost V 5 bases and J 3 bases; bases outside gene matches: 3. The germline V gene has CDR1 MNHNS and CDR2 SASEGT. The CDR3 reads CASSFTGGYEQYF. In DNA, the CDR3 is TGTGCCAGCAGTTTTACAGGGGGCTACGAGCAGTACTTC.

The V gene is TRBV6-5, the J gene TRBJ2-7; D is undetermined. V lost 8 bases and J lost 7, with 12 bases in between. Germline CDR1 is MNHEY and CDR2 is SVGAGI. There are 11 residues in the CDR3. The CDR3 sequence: CASSTISEQYF. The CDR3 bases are TGTGCCAGCTCAACTATCTCGGAGCAGTACTTC.

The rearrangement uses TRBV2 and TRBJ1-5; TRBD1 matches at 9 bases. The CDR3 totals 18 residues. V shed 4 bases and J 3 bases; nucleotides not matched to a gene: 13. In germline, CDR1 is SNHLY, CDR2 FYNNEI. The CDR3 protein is CASSVPGQGSPFNQPQHF. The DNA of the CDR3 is TGTGCCAGCAGTGTACCGGGACAGGGTTCGCCCTTCAATCAGCCCCAGCATTTT.

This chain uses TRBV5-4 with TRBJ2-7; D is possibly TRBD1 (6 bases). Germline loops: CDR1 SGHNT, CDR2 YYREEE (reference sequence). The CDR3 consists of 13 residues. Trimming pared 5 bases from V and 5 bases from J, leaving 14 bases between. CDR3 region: CASSSQGLDEQYF. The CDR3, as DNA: TGTGCCAGCAGTTCGCAGGGGTTGGACGAGCAGTACTTC.

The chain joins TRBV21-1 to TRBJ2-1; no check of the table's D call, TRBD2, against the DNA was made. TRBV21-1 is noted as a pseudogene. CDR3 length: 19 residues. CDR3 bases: TGTGCCAGCGACCCGCCCCCCGGGACTAGCGGGAGCCCCGGGGATGAGCAGTTCTTC. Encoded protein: CASDPPPGTSGSPGDEQFF.

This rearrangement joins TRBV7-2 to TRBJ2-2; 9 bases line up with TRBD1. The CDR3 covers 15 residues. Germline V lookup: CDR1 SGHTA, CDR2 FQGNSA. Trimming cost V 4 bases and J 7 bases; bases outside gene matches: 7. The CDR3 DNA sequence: TGTGCCAGCAGCTCCGGACAGGGGAGGGGCGGGGAGCTGTTTTTT. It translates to CASSSGQGRGGELFF.

CDR3 loop: CASSALAASYNEQFF. For the CDR3, the DNA is TGTGCCAGCAGTGCGCTAGCGGCTTCCTACAATGAGCAGTTCTTC. This sequence joins TRBV2 and TRBJ2-1; the match to TRBD2 covers 7 bases. After removal of 4 bases from V and 1 base from J, the junction contained 4 bases not matched to a gene. Germline V gene lookup returns CDR1 SNHLY and CDR2 FYNNEI. CDR3 length: 15 amino acids. Looking up the rest from reference TRBV2 and TRBJ2-1 gives the full variable domain: EPEVTQTPSHQVTQMGQEVILRCVPISNHLYFYWYRQILGQKVEFLVSFYNNEISEKSEIFDDQFSVERPDGSNFTLKIRSTKLEDSAMYFCASSALAASYNEQFFGPGTRLTVL.

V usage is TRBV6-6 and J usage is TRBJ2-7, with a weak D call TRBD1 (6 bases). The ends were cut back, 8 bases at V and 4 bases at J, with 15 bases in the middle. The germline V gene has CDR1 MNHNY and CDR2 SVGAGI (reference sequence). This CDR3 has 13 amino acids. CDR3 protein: CASLPGQPYEQYF. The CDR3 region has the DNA TGTGCCAGCCTACCGGGACAACCTTACGAGCAGTACTTC.

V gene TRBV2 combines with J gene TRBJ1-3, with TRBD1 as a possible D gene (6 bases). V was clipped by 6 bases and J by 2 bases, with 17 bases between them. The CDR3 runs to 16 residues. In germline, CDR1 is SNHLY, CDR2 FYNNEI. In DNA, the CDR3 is TGTGCCAGCAGCGCCGGACAGTTCCCCACTGGAAACACCATATATTTT. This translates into CASSAGQFPTGNTIYF.

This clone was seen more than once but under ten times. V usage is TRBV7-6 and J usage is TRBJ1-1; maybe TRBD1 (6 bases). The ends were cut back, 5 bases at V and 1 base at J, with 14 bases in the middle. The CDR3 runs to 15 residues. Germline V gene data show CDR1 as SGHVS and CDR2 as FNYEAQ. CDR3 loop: CASSQGQGPNTEAFF. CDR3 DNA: TGTGCCAGCAGCCAAGGCCAGGGGCCGAACACTGAAGCTTTCTTT.

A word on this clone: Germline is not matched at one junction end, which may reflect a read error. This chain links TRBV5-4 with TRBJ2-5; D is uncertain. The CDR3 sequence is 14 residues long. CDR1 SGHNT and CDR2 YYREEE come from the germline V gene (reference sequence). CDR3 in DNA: TGTGCCAGCAGCTTCGTAAAGAACCAAGAGGCCCAGTACTTC. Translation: CASSFVKNQEAQYF.

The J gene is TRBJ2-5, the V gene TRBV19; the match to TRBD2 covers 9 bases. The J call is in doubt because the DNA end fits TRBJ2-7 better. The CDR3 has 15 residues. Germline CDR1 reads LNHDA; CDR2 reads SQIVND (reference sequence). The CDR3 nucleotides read TGTGCCAGTAGTTCTAGACTAGCGGAAAGGGGCGAGCAGTACTTC. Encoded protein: CASSSRLAERGEQYF.

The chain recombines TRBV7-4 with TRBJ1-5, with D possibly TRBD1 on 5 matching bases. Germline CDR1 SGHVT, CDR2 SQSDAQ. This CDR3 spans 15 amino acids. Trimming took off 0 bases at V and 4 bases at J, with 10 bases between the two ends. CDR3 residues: CASSLAGTGNQPQHF. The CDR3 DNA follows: TGTGCCAGCAGCTTAGCAGGGACTGGGAATCAGCCCCAGCATTTT.

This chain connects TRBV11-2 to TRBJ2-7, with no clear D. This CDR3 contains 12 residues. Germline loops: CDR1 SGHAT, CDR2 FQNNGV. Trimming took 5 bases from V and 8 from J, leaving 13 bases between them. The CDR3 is CASSPDGSQQYF. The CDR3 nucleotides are TGTGCCAGCAGCCCAGACGGGTCCCAGCAGTACTTC.

CDR3 DNA sequence: TGTGCCAGCAGCCCAGGACACGTAAACACTGAAGCTTTCTTT. It codes for CASSPGHVNTEAFF. This rearrangement joins TRBV11-3 to TRBJ1-1, with D perhaps TRBD1 (5 bases). The germline V gene has CDR1 SGHNT and CDR2 YENEEA. The length of the CDR3 is 14 residues. V was pared by 5 bases and J by 2 bases, with 12 bases between.

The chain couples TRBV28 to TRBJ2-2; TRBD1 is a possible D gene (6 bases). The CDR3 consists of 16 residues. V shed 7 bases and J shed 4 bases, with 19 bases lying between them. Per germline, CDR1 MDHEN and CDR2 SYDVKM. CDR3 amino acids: CASTRAGVRGTGELFF. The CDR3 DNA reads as TGTGCCAGCACTAGGGCAGGGGTGAGGGGCACCGGGGAGCTGTTTTTT.

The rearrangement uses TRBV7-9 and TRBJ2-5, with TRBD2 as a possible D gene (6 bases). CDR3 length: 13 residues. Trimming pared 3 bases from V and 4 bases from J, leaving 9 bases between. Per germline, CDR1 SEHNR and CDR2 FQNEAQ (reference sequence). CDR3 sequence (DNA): TGTGCCAGCAGCTTCAGCGGGCTAGAGACCCAGTACTTC. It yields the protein CASSFSGLETQYF.

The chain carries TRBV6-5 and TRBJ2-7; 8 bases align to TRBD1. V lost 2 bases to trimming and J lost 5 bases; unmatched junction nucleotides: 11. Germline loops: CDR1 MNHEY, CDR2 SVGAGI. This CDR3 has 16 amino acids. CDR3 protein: CASSYPFDRGDHEQYF. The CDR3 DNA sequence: TGTGCCAGCAGTTACCCCTTTGACAGGGGAGACCACGAGCAGTACTTC.

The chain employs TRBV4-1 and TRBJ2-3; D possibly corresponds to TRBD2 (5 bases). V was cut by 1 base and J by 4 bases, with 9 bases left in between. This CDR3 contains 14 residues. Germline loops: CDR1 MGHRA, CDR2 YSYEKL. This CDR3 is CASSQGLSADTQYF. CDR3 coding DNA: TGCGCCAGCAGCCAAGGACTAAGCGCAGATACGCAGTATTTT.

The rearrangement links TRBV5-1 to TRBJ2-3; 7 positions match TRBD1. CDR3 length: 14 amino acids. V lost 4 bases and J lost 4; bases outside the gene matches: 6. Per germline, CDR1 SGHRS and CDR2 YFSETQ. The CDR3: CASSPGGWSDTQYF. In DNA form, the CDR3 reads TGCGCCAGCAGCCCAGGGGGTTGGTCAGATACGCAGTATTTT.

The CDR3 loop reads CASSPTGQGTGELFF. For the CDR3, the DNA is TGCGCCAGCAGCCCGACTGGACAGGGGACCGGGGAGCTGTTTTTT. The J gene is TRBJ2-2, the V gene TRBV5-1, with 9 bases matching TRBD1. This CDR3 is 15 amino acids long. The germline gives CDR1 SGHRS, CDR2 YFSETQ. Losses at the gene ends were 4 bases for V and 5 bases for J; bases not matched to a gene: 6.

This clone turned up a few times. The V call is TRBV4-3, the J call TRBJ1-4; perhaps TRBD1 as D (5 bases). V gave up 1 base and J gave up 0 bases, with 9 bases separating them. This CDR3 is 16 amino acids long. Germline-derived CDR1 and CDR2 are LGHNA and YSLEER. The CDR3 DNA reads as TGCGCCAGCAGCCAAGCAGGGAACCCAACTAATGAAAAACTGTTTTTT. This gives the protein CASSQAGNPTNEKLFF.

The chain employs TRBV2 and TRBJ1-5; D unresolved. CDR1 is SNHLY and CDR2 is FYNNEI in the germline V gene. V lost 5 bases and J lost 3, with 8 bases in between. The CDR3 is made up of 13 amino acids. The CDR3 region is CASSSYLNQPQHF. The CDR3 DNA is TGTGCCAGCAGTTCCTATCTCAATCAGCCCCAGCATTTT. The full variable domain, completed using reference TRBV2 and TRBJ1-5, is EPEVTQTPSHQVTQMGQEVILRCVPISNHLYFYWYRQILGQKVEFLVSFYNNEISEKSEIFDDQFSVERPDGSNFTLKIRSTKLEDSAMYFCASSSYLNQPQHFGDGTRLSIL.